This T cell receptor (beta chain) was identified in a study of shared clonotypes between healthy human individuals. V was trimmed by 3 bases and J by 5 bases, leaving 7 bases between them. The CDR3 is 12 amino acids. CDR1 and CDR2 from the germline V gene are MGHRA and YSYEKL. TCRdb keeps only in-frame clones here, not all; method: immunoSEQ multiplex PCR. The sample lists approximately 1.5 million clones, around 98% seen once, with 0.45% in the top ten. All the donors were Caucasian adults who lived in Nashville, Tennessee. The sequenced sample consisted of naive CD4+ T cells sorted from blood. Subset denoted: CD45RA+ positively selected. This receptor was obtained from a man aged 30 to 45 in good health. The chain recombines TRBV4-1 with TRBJ2-5; no definite D call. The CDR3 DNA reads as TGCGCCAGCAGCCATGTCTGGGAGACCCAGTACTTC. This translates into CASSHVWETQYF.